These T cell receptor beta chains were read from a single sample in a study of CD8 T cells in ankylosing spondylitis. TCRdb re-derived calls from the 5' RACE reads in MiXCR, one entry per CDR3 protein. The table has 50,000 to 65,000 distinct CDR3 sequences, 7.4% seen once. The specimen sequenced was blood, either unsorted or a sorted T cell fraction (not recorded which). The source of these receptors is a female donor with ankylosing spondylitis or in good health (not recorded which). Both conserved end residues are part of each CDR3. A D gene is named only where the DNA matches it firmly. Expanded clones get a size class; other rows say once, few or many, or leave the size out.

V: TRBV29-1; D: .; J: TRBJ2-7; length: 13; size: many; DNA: TGCAGCGTTGTGCAGGGATCGTCCTACGAGCAGTACTTC; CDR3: CSVVQGSSYEQYF
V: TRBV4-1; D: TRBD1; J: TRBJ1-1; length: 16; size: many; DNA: TGCGCCAGCTCAGGGGGACAGGCATCTACTTACACTGAAGCTTTCTTT; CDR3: CASSGGQASTYTEAFF
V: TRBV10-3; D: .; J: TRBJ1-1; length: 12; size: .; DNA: TGTGCCATCAGTGAGGGGAACACTGAAGCTTTCTTT; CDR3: CAISEGNTEAFF
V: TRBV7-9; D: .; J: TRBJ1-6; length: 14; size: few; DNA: TGTGCCAGCAGCTTCGGACGGTCTAATTCACCCCTCCACTTT; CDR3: CASSFGRSNSPLHF
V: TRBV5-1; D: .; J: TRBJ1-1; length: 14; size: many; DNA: TGCGCCAGCAGCTTGGACGGATCGAACACTGAAGCTTTCTTT; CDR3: CASSLDGSNTEAFF
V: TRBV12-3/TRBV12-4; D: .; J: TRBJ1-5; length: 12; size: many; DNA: TGTGCCAGCAGTTTGAGTGCTCAGCCCCAGCATTTT; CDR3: CASSLSAQPQHF
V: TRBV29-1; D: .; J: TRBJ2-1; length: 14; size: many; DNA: TGCAGCGTTAATCATCAGGGATCCTACAATGAGCAGTTCTTC; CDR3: CSVNHQGSYNEQFF
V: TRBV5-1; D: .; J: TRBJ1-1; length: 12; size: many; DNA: TGCGCCAGCAGCGATAACAACCTCGGGTCTTTCTTT; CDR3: CASSDNNLGSFF
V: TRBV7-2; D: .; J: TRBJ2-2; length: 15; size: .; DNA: TGTGCCAGCAGCCCCGGACAGACGAACACCGGGGAGCTGTTTTTT; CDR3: CASSPGQTNTGELFF
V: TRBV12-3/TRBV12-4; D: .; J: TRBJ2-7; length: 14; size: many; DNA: TGTGCCAGCAGTTTGACAGCGAGCTCCTACGAGCAGTACTTC; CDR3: CASSLTASSYEQYF
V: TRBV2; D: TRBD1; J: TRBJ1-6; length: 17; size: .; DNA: TGTGCCACCAGCTTGGGACAGGGGAGCTCCTATAATTCACCCCTCCACTTT; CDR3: CATSLGQGSSYNSPLHF
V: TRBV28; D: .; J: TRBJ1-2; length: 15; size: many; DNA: TGTGCCAGCAGTTGGGATCGAGGTGGCCACTATGGCTACACCTTC; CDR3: CASSWDRGGHYGYTF
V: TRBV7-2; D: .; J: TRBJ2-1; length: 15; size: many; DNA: TGTGCCAGCAGCTTAGCCCGGCCAGCGGGCAATGAGCAGTTCTTC; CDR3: CASSLARPAGNEQFF
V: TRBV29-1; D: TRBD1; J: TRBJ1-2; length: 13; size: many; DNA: TGCAGCGCCGACAGGGTGCTAAACTATGGCTACACCTTC; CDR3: CSADRVLNYGYTF
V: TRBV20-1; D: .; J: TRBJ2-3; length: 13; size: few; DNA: TGCAGCTATACGGGACCCCGCACAGATACGCAGTATTTT; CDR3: CSYTGPRTDTQYF
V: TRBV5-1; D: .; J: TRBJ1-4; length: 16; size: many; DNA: TGCGCCAGCAGCTTAAATCGGGCAGCAACTAATGAAAAACTGTTTTTT; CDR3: CASSLNRAATNEKLFF
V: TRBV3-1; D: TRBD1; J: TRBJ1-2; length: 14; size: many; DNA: TGTGCCAGCAGCCTCGGGACAGGGGGAAATGGCTACACCTTC; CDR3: CASSLGTGGNGYTF
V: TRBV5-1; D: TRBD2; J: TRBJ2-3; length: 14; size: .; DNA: TGCGCCAGCAGGATTCGGGGGGGGGCAGATACGCAGTATTTT; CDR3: CASRIRGGADTQYF
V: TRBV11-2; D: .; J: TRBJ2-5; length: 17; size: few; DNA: TGTGCCAGCAGCTTAGAAGCCGGCAGTTCAGAAAAAGAGACCCAGTACTTC; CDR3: CASSLEAGSSEKETQYF
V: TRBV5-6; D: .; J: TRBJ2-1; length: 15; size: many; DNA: TGTGCCAGCAGCACCGGTGGACCCTTAAGTGATGAGCAGTTCTTC; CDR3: CASSTGGPLSDEQFF
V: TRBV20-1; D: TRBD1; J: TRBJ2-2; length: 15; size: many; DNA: TGCAGTGCTAGGGGGACAGGGAGAGGCACCGGGGAGCTGTTTTTT; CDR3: CSARGTGRGTGELFF
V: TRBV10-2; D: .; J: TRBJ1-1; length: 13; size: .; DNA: TGCGCCAGCAGTGAGTTCGGGGGTACTGAAGCTTTCTTT; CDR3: CASSEFGGTEAFF
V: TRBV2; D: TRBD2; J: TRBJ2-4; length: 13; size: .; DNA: TGTGCCAGCAGTGGCGGGGGGAGTGACACTCAGTACTTC; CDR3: CASSGGGSDTQYF
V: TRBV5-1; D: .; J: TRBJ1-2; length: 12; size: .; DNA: TGCGTCAGCAGTGCGACAAGGGATGGCTACACCTTC; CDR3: CVSSATRDGYTF
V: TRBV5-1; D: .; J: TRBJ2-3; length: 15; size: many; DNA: TGCGCCAGCAGCTTGTCCGGGATCCGTACAGATACGCAGTATTTT; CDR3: CASSLSGIRTDTQYF
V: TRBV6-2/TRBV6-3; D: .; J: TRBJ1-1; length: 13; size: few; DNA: TGTGCCAGCAGTTACTCTAGCAGAACTGAAGCTTTCTTT; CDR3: CASSYSSRTEAFF
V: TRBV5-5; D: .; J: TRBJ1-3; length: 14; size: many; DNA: TGTGCCAGCAGGGAAGGGCAGGGAAGAGACACCATATATTTT; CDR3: CASREGQGRDTIYF
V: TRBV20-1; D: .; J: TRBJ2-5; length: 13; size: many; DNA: TGCAGTGCTAGGAGTCCGAACCAAGAGACCCAGTACTTC; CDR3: CSARSPNQETQYF
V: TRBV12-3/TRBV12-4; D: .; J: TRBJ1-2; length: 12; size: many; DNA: TGTGCCAGCAGTTTAATGGTAGAGGGCTACACCTTC; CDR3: CASSLMVEGYTF